The rows below give T cell receptor beta chains drawn from one sample of a study of blood T cell repertoires in COVID-19. Produced via immunoSEQ multiplex PCR; TCRdb's table is partial and in-frame only. The sample has about 98,000 clones, 86% seen once. The sample taken for sequencing was peripheral blood. Receptor source: a man in his fifties or sixties with acute or convalescent COVID-19. The CDR3 runs from the conserved cysteine through the conserved F or W. A D gene is named only where the DNA matches it firmly. Clone size is not always given. Where it is, it says once, few, many or a class for expanded clones.

cdr3_aa cdr3_nt j_call d_call v_call clone_size
CSASGKLQGPLATNEKLFF TGCAGTGCTAGTGGGAAACTACAGGGGCCACTCGCAACTAATGAAAAACTGTTTTTT TRBJ1-4 TRBD1 TRBV20-1 few
CASSLDRTQLGETQYF TGTGCCAGCAGTTTGGACAGAACCCAGCTCGGAGAGACCCAGTACTTC TRBJ2-5 - TRBV6-5 -
CASSLRGYANEKLFF TGCGCCAGCAGCTTGCGGGGGTATGCGAATGAAAAACTGTTTTTT TRBJ1-4 - TRBV5-1 -
CATSATTGGVDGYTF TGTGCCACCAGTGCTACGACAGGGGGCGTCGATGGCTACACCTTC TRBJ1-2 TRBD1 TRBV24-1 -
CASSEETSGRANNEQFF TGTGCCAGCAGTGAAGAGACTAGCGGGAGGGCCAACAATGAGCAGTTCTTC TRBJ2-1 TRBD2 TRBV25-1 -
CASSLEGTGNSPLHF TGCGCCAGCAGCTTGGAAGGAACAGGGAATTCACCCCTCCACTTT TRBJ1-6 - TRBV5-1 -
CASSGIRDRVGTQYF TGTGCCAGCAGCGGTATCCGGGACAGGGTGGGTACGCAGTATTTT TRBJ2-3 TRBD1 TRBV7-2 -
CASSRIPLEDRGEAFF TGTGCCAGCTCACGAATTCCGTTAGAGGACAGGGGGGAAGCTTTCTTT TRBJ1-1 TRBD1 TRBV18 -
CASSVGKTSGRSGQFF TGTGCCAGCAGCGTAGGGAAGACTAGCGGGAGATCAGGGCAGTTCTTC TRBJ2-1 TRBD2 TRBV9 -
CASSESGGTGGQNEQFF TGCGCCAGCAGTGAGTCGGGGGGGACAGGGGGCCAAAATGAGCAGTTCTTC TRBJ2-1 TRBD1 TRBV10-1 -
CASSDRDRGWGEQYF TGTGCCAGCAGTGACCGGGACAGGGGCTGGGGCGAGCAGTACTTC TRBJ2-7 TRBD1 TRBV6-1 -
CASSPGQGLTYEQYF TGTGCCAGCAGCCCTGGACAGGGGCTCACCTACGAGCAGTACTTC TRBJ2-7 TRBD1 TRBV3-1/TRBV3-2 -
CASSLARGRAYNEQFF TGTGCCAGCAGCTTAGCCCGCGGGAGGGCCTACAATGAGCAGTTCTTC TRBJ2-1 TRBD2 TRBV7-9 -
CATSRGATTNYGYTF TGTGCCACCAGCAGAGGGGCCACGACTAACTATGGCTACACCTTC TRBJ1-2 - TRBV15 few
CASSENRYNEQFF TGTGCCAGCAGTGAGAACAGATACAATGAGCAGTTCTTC TRBJ2-1 - TRBV2 -
CASSSAGQGREQPQHF TGTGCCAGCAGTAGCGCGGGACAGGGGAGGGAACAGCCCCAGCATTTT TRBJ1-5 TRBD1 TRBV6-6 few
CASSGDRGHEQYF TGTGCCAGCAGTGGGGACAGGGGCCACGAGCAGTACTTC TRBJ2-7 TRBD1 TRBV2 -
CATSGGLESPTYNEQFF TGTGCCACCAGCGGAGGACTAGAATCCCCAACCTACAATGAGCAGTTCTTC TRBJ2-1 TRBD2 TRBV15 -
CASSPRITSRDRRLGNTIYF TGTGCCAGCTCACCACGAATTACTTCCCGGGACAGGCGGTTAGGAAACACCATATATTTT TRBJ1-3 TRBD1 TRBV18 -
CASIPDRANYGYTF TGTGCCAGTATCCCCGACAGGGCTAACTATGGCTACACCTTC TRBJ1-2 TRBD1 TRBV19 -
CASSYLDRGYGYTF TGTGCCAGCAGTTACTTGGACAGGGGATATGGCTACACCTTC TRBJ1-2 TRBD1 TRBV6-6 once
CSASSSRGISYEQYF TGCAGTGCTAGTTCCTCGCGGGGGATAAGCTACGAGCAGTACTTC TRBJ2-7 TRBD2 TRBV20-1 -
CASSHRWSGELFF TGTGCCAGCAGCCACAGGTGGTCCGGGGAGCTGTTTTTT TRBJ2-2 - TRBV11-3 -
CASTSLWGSTNEKLFF TGTGCCAGCACTTCCTTGTGGGGCTCCACTAATGAAAAACTGTTTTTT TRBJ1-4 - TRBV28 -
CASSPGREVTDTQYF TGTGCCAGCTCACCAGGGCGGGAGGTCACAGATACGCAGTATTTT TRBJ2-3 TRBD2 TRBV18 -
CASKKEGQNNSPLHF TGTGCCAGCAAAAAGGAGGGGCAGAATAATTCACCCCTCCACTTT TRBJ1-6 - TRBV2 -
CASSPVATSTDTQYF TGTGCCAGCTCACCCGTAGCAACTAGCACAGATACGCAGTATTTT TRBJ2-3 - TRBV18 -
CASSGQQGLGEKLFF TGTGCCAGCAGCGGTCAACAGGGCCTAGGGGAAAAACTGTTTTTT TRBJ1-4 - TRBV11-2 -
CASSLLAGGSGELFF TGCGCCAGCAGCCTACTAGCGGGAGGAAGCGGGGAGCTGTTTTTT TRBJ2-2 TRBD2 TRBV5-1 -
CASSYSFSVEKLFF TGTGCCAGCAGTTACTCGTTTAGCGTTGAAAAACTGTTTTTT TRBJ1-4 - TRBV6-5 -
CAWRVQPYNYGYTF TGTGCCTGGAGAGTACAGCCATATAACTATGGCTACACCTTC TRBJ1-2 - TRBV30 -
CASRIDRANTEAFF TGTGCCAGCAGGATCGACAGGGCTAACACTGAAGCTTTCTTT TRBJ1-1 TRBD1 TRBV6-5 -
CASSQGTGVVSETQYF TGTGCCAGCAGCCAGGGGACAGGGGTGGTATCAGAGACCCAGTACTTC TRBJ2-5 TRBD1 TRBV3-1/TRBV3-2 -
CASSLAGQGLYGYTF TGCGCCAGCAGCTTGGCGGGACAGGGACTCTATGGCTACACCTTC TRBJ1-2 TRBD1 TRBV5-1 -
CATSDPGQGRDTQYF TGTGCCACCAGTGACCCAGGACAGGGTAGGGATACGCAGTATTTT TRBJ2-3 TRBD1 TRBV24-1 few
CASSLVARSSYEQYF TGTGCCAGCAGCTTAGTAGCAAGAAGCTCCTACGAGCAGTACTTC TRBJ2-7 - TRBV7-8 -
CSASSWGRGRTEAFF TGCAGTGCTAGTTCCTGGGGGCGGGGGCGGACTGAAGCTTTCTTT TRBJ1-1 - TRBV20-1 -
CASRPLAGAGNNEQFF TGTGCCAGCCGCCCCCTAGCGGGAGCTGGAAACAATGAGCAGTTCTTC TRBJ2-1 TRBD2 TRBV3-1/TRBV3-2 -
CASSEEIGYEQYF TGTGCCAGCAGTGAGGAGATCGGCTACGAGCAGTACTTC TRBJ2-7 - TRBV6-1 -
CARTGTSGWGGTDTQYF TGTGCCAGGACCGGGACTAGCGGATGGGGGGGCACAGATACGCAGTATTTT TRBJ2-3 TRBD2 TRBV6-4 -